A few counts support the clone carrying this T cell receptor (beta chain). This specimen comes from a study of control samples from healthy donors and cancer patients. CDR3 length: 12 amino acids. Germline loops: CDR1 WNHNN, CDR2 SYGVQD (reference sequence). Trimming took 4 bases from V and 1 from J, leaving 4 bases between them. Generated by immunoSEQ multiplex PCR, the TCRdb table keeps only in-frame clones and is missing some. The sample contains 100,000 to 150,000 clones, 80% to 95% of which appear only once. The chain combines TRBV10-1 with TRBJ1-1; D remains ambiguous. The specimen sequenced was blood. This clonotype was sampled from a man between 18 and 35 years old in good health. The CDR3 region has the DNA TGCGCCAGCAGTGGAGGGAACACTGAAGCTTTCTTT. Protein sequence: CASSGGNTEAFF.